These 19 T cell receptor beta chains were all obtained from the same sample, sequenced in a study of shared clonotypes between healthy human individuals. The data were produced by immunoSEQ multiplex PCR, yet TCRdb's version contains in-frame clones alone and is incomplete. Of around 2.1 million clones detected, 90% to 95% appear once; the ten largest clones hold about 1.5%. Terminally differentiated effector memory CD45RA+ cells were left out of the naive CD8 fraction, which was CD45RO-negative and positively selected for CCR7. Sequences were obtained from naive CD8+ T cells from PBMCs. These receptors were obtained from a man between 18 and 35 years old in good health. Some clones in this sample may be carry-over from other donors' samples.

The chain links TRBV9 to TRBJ1-1; TRBD1 is a possible D gene (5 bases). The CDR3 spans 15 residues. Per germline, CDR1 SGDLS and CDR2 YYNGEE. V lost 3 bases, J lost 1 base, and 13 bases lay in between. CDR3 DNA sequence: TGTGCCAGCAGCGAGAGTGGGGGGAAGAACACTGAAGCTTTCTTT. Amino acid sequence: CASSESGGKNTEAFF. Supplemented by reference TRBV9 and TRBJ1-1, the full variable domain reads DSGVTQTPKHLITATGQRVTLRCSPRSGDLSVYWYQQSLDQGLQFLIQYYNGEERAKGNILERFSAQQFPDLHSELNLSSLELGDSALYFCASSESGGKNTEAFFGQGTRLTVV.

The chain carries TRBV9 and TRBJ2-7; D uncertain. Trimming removed 4 bases at V and 1 base at J, with 12 bases between. In germline, CDR1 is SGDLS, CDR2 YYNGEE. The CDR3 is made up of 14 amino acids. The CDR3 bases are TGTGCCAGCAGCCCCGGGCCACAGTCCTACGAGCAGTACTTC. As protein: CASSPGPQSYEQYF. Combining the CDR3 with reference TRBV9 and TRBJ2-7 gives the whole variable domain DSGVTQTPKHLITATGQRVTLRCSPRSGDLSVYWYQQSLDQGLQFLIQYYNGEERAKGNILERFSAQQFPDLHSELNLSSLELGDSALYFCASSPGPQSYEQYFGPGTRLTVT.

This clone has a single count. The chain uses TRBV15 and TRBJ1-2; D ambiguous. CDR3 length: 17 amino acids. The ends were cut back, 0 bases at V and 1 base at J, with 15 bases in the middle. Germline assignment: CDR1 LNHNV and CDR2 YYDKDF (reference sequence). CDR3: CATSRDTRPNHNYGYTF. The CDR3 region has the DNA TGTGCCACCAGCAGAGATACACGACCTAATCATAACTATGGCTACACCTTC.

The chain carries TRBV6-4 and TRBJ1-1; no reliable D call. The CDR3 is 15 amino acids. Trimming removed 0 bases at V and 1 base at J, with 9 bases between. The germline CDR1 and CDR2 sequences are MRHNA and SNTAGT. CDR3 sequence reads: CASSDSSSRNTEAFF. For the CDR3, the DNA is TGTGCCAGCAGTGACTCGTCTAGTAGGAACACTGAAGCTTTCTTT.

A few counts support this clone. The chain is built from TRBV7-9 and TRBJ2-7, with D possibly matching TRBD2 (6 bases). The germline V gene has CDR1 SEHNR and CDR2 FQNEAQ (reference sequence). Deletions cut 5 bases from V and 4 bases from J, with 18 bases between. The CDR3 contains 15 residues. The CDR3 loop is CASSHTGLAWYEQYF. CDR3 in DNA: TGTGCCAGCAGCCACACGGGGCTAGCGTGGTACGAGCAGTACTTC.

The chain couples TRBV19 to TRBJ1-5; 10 nucleotides agree with TRBD1. The CDR3 contains 15 residues. Per germline, CDR1 LNHDA and CDR2 SQIVND (reference sequence). Trimming removed 7 bases from V and 7 bases from J; junction bases left unmatched: 10. The CDR3 reads CASTLTGGLGQPQHF. CDR3 in DNA: TGTGCCAGTACTCTGACAGGGGGCTTGGGGCAGCCCCAGCATTTT.

The chain is built from TRBV27 and TRBJ2-5; no reliable D call. Trimming removed 1 base from V and 5 bases from J, with 8 bases in between. The CDR3 contains 13 residues. Germline values: CDR1 MNHEY, CDR2 SMNVEV (reference sequence). In DNA, the CDR3 is TGTGCCAGCAGTTTATATGTGTCGGAGACCCAGTACTTC. It codes for CASSLYVSETQYF.

The gene calls are TRBV29-1 and TRBJ1-1, with D uncertain. In germline, CDR1 is SQVTM, CDR2 ANQGSEA. CDR3 size: 12 residues. With 7 bases removed from V and 0 bases from J, the gap between germline ends came to 9 bases. CDR3 in amino acids: CSGIQMNTEAFF. The CDR3 DNA follows: TGCAGCGGTATACAGATGAACACTGAAGCTTTCTTT.

V gene TRBV29-1 combines with J gene TRBJ1-5, with D perhaps TRBD1 (6 bases). Looked up from germline, CDR1 is SQVTM and CDR2 is ANQGSEA. The CDR3 runs 14 residues. Trimming took off 4 bases at V and 9 bases at J, with 19 bases between the two ends. This CDR3 reads CSVGATGSTGPQHF. CDR3 coding DNA: TGCAGCGTTGGGGCTACAGGGTCCACCGGGCCCCAGCATTTT.

The chain joins TRBV7-2 to TRBJ2-7; D may be TRBD2 (5 bases). The ends were cut back, 0 bases at V and 6 bases at J, with 9 bases in the middle. Germline V lookup: CDR1 SGHTA, CDR2 FQGNSA. The CDR3 runs to 13 residues. The CDR3 spells CASSLAGASEQYF. In DNA, the CDR3 is TGTGCCAGCAGCTTAGCGGGAGCGTCCGAGCAGTACTTC.

V gene TRBV5-4 combines with J gene TRBJ1-2; the match to TRBD1 covers 8 bases. Looked up from germline, CDR1 is SGHNT and CDR2 is YYREEE (reference sequence). With V trimmed by 5 bases and J by 7 bases, 10 bases remained unmatched. The CDR3 has 14 amino acids. The CDR3 nucleotides are TGTGCCAGCAGTTACAGGGGGGCAATACTTGGCTACACCTTC. Amino acid sequence: CASSYRGAILGYTF.

V is TRBV11-2 and J is TRBJ2-3, with D tentatively TRBD1 (6 bases). The CDR3 is 17 amino acids. V was trimmed by 4 bases and J by 3 bases, leaving 20 bases between them. Germline V lookup: CDR1 SGHAT, CDR2 FQNNGV. The CDR3 sequence is CASSSRQLVTGTDTQYF. CDR3 in DNA: TGTGCCAGCAGCTCCCGACAGTTAGTCACAGGGACAGATACGCAGTATTTT.

The count of this clone is one. J is TRBJ2-3 and V is TRBV7-9; 13 bases are a match to TRBD2. From germline, CDR1 is SEHNR and CDR2 FQNEAQ (reference sequence). Trimming took 2 bases from V and 2 from J; bases not matched to a gene: 7. CDR3 size: 18 residues. CDR3 DNA: TGTGCCAGCAGCTTAACAAGGACTAGCGGGAGTCTCACAGATACGCAGTATTTT. Protein: CASSLTRTSGSLTDTQYF.

The chain joins TRBV10-3 to TRBJ1-1; a possible D gene is TRBD1 (6 bases). Germline CDR1 ENHRY, CDR2 SYGVKD. V gave up 8 bases and J gave up 3 bases, with 16 bases separating them. The CDR3 consists of 14 residues. CDR3 nucleotide sequence: TGTGCCATCTCGAGGGGGTCTGAGGACACTGAAGCTTTCTTT. It encodes CAISRGSEDTEAFF.

The V gene is TRBV28, the J gene TRBJ2-2; D perhaps matches TRBD1 (5 bases). This CDR3 has 15 residues. V lost 2 bases to trimming and J lost 4 bases, with 11 bases between them. Germline CDR1 is MDHEN and CDR2 is SYDVKM. CDR3 nucleotide sequence: TGTGCCAGCAGTTTAGCCTTAGGGGCCACCGGGGAGCTGTTTTTT. Translating it yields CASSLALGATGELFF.

The CDR3 is CASIGLAGEFSEQYF. The CDR3 region has the DNA TGTGCCAGCATAGGACTAGCGGGAGAATTCTCCGAGCAGTACTTC. The chain combines TRBV28 with TRBJ2-7; 13 bases agree with TRBD2. The CDR3 is made up of 15 amino acids. Germline CDR1 and CDR2: MDHEN and SYDVKM. With V trimmed by 7 bases and J by 6 bases, 9 bases remained unmatched. The complete variable domain, with remaining parts taken from reference TRBV28 and TRBJ2-7, reads DVKVTQSSRYLVKRTGEKVFLECVQDMDHENMFWYRQDPGLGLRLIYFSYDVKMKEKGDIPEGYSVSREKKERFSLILESASTNQTSMYLCASIGLAGEFSEQYFGPGTRLTVT.

A remark on this clone: The same CDR3 also results from other DNA sequences found in this sample. V is TRBV7-9 and J is TRBJ2-7; D remains ambiguous. CDR1 SEHNR and CDR2 FQNEAQ come from the germline V gene (reference sequence). The CDR3 is 14 residues long. V was cut by 1 base and J by 0 bases, with 7 bases left in between. The CDR3 here is CASSLVSSSYEQYF. The DNA for the CDR3 is TGTGCCAGCAGCTTAGTTAGCAGCTCCTACGAGCAGTACTTC.

This rearrangement joins TRBV5-6 to TRBJ1-3; the D is unclear. The CDR3 is 14 residues long. V shed 0 bases and J shed 4 bases, with 8 bases lying between them. The germline V gene encodes CDR1 SGHDT and CDR2 YYEEEE. The CDR3 is CASSLGDTGNTIYF. The CDR3 DNA sequence: TGTGCCAGCAGCTTGGGGGATACAGGAAACACCATATATTTT.

The rearrangement uses TRBV5-1 and TRBJ2-7; D is tentatively TRBD1 or TRBD2 (6 bases each). The CDR3 is made up of 17 amino acids. V dropped 2 bases and J dropped 3 bases, with 21 bases sitting between them. Germline V gene sequence: CDR1 SGHRS, CDR2 YFSETQ. CDR3 coding DNA: TGCGCCAGCAGCTTAGGAGGGGGACAACTTCTCGACTACGAGCAGTACTTC. This sequence encodes CASSLGGGQLLDYEQYF.